This TCR beta chain derives from a study of blood T cell repertoires in COVID-19. Study information: T cells, B-cell-depleted T cells, or PBMCs provided the cDNA or gDNA that served as material.

In the source study's methods: Reference gene primer amplification in the assay estimated nucleated cell counts. TCRdb's table, derived via immunoSEQ multiplex PCR, lists solely in-frame clones and lacks some. The V and J calls and clone size were taken over from that table, and D and trimming were inferred from the DNA. The sample yields about 200,000 clones, roughly 84% seen once. CDR1 and CDR2 from the germline V gene are SNHLY and FYNNEI. V was clipped by 8 bases and J by 2 bases, with 14 bases between them. This CDR3 has 14 residues. Enrolled during active infection, Seattle patients were then followed longitudinally.

The sequenced sample consisted of peripheral blood. The chain couples TRBV2 to TRBJ2-3; tentatively, D is TRBD2 (6 bases). This TCR was recovered from a man aged 50 or older with COVID-19, enrolled during active disease. The CDR3 DNA reads TGTGCCAGCGGACGTGCGGGGCCCACAGATACGCAGTATTTT. This gives the protein CASGRAGPTDTQYF. The entire variable domain, with the rest obtained from reference TRBV2 and TRBJ2-3, is as follows: EPEVTQTPSHQVTQMGQEVILRCVPISNHLYFYWYRQILGQKVEFLVSFYNNEISEKSEIFDDQFSVERPDGSNFTLKIRSTKLEDSAMYFCASGRAGPTDTQYFGPGTRLTVL.